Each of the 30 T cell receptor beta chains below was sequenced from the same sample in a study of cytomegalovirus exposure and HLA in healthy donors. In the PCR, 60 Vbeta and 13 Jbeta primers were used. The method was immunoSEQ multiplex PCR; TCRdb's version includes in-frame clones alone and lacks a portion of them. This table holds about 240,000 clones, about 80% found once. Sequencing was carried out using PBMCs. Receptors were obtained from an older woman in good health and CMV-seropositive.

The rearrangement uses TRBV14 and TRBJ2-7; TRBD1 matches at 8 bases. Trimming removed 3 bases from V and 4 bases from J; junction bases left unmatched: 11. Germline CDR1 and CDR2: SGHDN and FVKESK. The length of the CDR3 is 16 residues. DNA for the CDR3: TGTGCCAGCAGCCACCCCCGGGACAGGCCCCCGTACGAGCAGTACTTC. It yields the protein CASSHPRDRPPYEQYF. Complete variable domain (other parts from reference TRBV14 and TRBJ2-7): EAGVTQFPSHSVIEKGQTVTLRCDPISGHDNLYWYRRVMGKEIKFLLHFVKESKQDESGMPNNRFLAERTGGTYSTLKVQPAELEDSGVYFCASSHPRDRPPYEQYFGPGTRLTVT.

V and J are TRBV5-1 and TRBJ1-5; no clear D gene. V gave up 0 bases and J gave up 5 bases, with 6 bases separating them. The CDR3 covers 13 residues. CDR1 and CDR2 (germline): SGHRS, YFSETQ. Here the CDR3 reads CASSLGRDQPQHF. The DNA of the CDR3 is TGCGCCAGCAGCTTGGGGAGGGATCAGCCCCAGCATTTT.

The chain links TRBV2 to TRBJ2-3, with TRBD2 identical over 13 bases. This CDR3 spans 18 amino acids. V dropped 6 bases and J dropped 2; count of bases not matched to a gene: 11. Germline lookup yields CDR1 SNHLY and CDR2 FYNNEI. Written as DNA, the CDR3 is TGTGCCAGCAGAACCCCGGGGACTAGCGGGGAACCCACAGATACGCAGTATTTT. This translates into CASRTPGTSGEPTDTQYF.

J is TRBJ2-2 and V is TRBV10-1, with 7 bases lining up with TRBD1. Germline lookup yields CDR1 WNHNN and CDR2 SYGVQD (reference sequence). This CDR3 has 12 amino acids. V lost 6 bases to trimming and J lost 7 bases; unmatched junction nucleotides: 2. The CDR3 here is CASRGQLGELFF. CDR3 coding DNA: TGCGCCAGCAGGGGACAGCTCGGGGAGCTGTTTTTT.

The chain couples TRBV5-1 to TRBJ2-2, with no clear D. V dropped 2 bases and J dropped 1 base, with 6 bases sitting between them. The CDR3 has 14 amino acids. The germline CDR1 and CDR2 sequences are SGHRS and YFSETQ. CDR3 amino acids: CASSFGQNTGELFF. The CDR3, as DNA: TGCGCCAGCAGCTTTGGGCAGAACACCGGGGAGCTGTTTTTT.

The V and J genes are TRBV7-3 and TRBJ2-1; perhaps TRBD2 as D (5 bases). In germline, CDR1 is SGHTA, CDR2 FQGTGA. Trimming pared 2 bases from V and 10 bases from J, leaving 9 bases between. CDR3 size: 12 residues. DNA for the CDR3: TGTGCCAGCAGCTTACGGACGGGGGAGCAGTTCTTC. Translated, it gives CASSLRTGEQFF.

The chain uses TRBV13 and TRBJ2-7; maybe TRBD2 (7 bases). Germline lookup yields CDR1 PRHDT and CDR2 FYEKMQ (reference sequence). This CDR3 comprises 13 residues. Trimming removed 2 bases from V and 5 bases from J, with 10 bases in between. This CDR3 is CASSLRGANEQYF. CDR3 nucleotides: TGTGCCAGCAGCTTACGGGGGGCCAACGAGCAGTACTTC.

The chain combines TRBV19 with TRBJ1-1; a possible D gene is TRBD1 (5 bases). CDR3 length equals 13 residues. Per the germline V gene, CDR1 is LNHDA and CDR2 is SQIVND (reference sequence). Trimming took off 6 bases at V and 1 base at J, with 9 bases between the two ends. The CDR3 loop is CASRLTGNTEAFF. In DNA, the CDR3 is TGTGCCAGTAGACTTACAGGGAACACTGAAGCTTTCTTT.

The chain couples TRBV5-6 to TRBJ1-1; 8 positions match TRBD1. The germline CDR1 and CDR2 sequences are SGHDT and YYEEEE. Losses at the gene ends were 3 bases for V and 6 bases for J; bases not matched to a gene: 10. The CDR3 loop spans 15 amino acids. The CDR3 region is CASSSPWTGSPEAFF. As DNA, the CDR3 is TGTGCCAGCAGCTCACCTTGGACAGGGAGCCCTGAAGCTTTCTTT.

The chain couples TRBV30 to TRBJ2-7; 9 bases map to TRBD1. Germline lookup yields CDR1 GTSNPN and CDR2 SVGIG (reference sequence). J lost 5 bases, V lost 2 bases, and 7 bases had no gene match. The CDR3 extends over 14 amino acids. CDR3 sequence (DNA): TGTGCCTGGAGTCTGACAGGGGGTATCGACGAGCAGTACTTC. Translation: CAWSLTGGIDEQYF.

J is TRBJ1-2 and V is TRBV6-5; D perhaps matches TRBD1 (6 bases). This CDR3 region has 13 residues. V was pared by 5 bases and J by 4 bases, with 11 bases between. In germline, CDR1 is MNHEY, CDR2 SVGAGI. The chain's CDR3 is CASSQAGVYGYTF. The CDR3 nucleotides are TGTGCCAGCAGTCAAGCAGGGGTCTATGGCTACACCTTC.

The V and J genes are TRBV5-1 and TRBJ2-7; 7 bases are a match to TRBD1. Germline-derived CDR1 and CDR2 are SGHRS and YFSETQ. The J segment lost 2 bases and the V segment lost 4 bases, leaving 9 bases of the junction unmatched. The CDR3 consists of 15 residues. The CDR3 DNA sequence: TGCGCCAGCAGCGATCCGGGACAGTATCCCTACGAGCAGTACTTC. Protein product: CASSDPGQYPYEQYF. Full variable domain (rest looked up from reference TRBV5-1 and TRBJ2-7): KAGVTQTPRYLIKTRGQQVTLSCSPISGHRSVSWYQQTPGQGLQFLFEYFSETQRNKGNFPGRFSGRQFSNSRSEMNVSTLELGDSALYLCASSDPGQYPYEQYFGPGTRLTVT.

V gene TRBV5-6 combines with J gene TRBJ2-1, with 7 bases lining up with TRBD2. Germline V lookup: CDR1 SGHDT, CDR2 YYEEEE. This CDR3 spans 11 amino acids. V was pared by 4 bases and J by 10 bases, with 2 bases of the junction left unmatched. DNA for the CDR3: TGTGCCAGCAGCCGGGACTACGAGCAGTTCTTC. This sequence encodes CASSRDYEQFF.

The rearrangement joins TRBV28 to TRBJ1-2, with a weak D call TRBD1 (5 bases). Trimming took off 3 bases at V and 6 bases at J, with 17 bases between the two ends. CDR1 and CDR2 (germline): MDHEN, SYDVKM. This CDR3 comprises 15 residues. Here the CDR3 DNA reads TGTGCCAGCAGTTTTTTGACTAGCAGGGACCATGGCTACACCTTC. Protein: CASSFLTSRDHGYTF.

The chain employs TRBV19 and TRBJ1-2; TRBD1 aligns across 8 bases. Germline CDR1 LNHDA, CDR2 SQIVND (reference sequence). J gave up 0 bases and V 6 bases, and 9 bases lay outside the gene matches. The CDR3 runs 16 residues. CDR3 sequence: CASSGRTGKANYGYTF. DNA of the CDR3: TGTGCCAGTAGCGGAAGGACAGGGAAAGCTAACTATGGCTACACCTTC.

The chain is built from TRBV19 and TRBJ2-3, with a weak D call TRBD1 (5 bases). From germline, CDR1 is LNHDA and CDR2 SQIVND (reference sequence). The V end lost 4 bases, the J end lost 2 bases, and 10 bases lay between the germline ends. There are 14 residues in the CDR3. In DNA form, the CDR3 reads TGTGCCAGTAGTAACAGGCAAATCACAGATACGCAGTATTTT. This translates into CASSNRQITDTQYF.

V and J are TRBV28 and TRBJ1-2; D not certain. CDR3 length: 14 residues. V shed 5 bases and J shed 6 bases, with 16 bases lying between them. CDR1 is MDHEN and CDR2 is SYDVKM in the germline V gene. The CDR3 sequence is CASSGATQIDGYTF. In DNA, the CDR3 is TGTGCCAGCAGTGGAGCCACACAAATAGATGGCTACACCTTC.

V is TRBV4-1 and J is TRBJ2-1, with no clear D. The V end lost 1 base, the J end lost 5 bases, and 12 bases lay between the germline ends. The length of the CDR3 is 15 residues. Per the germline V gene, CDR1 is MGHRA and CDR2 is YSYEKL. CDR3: CASSQVLEPNNEQFF. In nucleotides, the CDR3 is TGCGCCAGCAGCCAAGTCCTAGAACCGAACAATGAGCAGTTCTTC.

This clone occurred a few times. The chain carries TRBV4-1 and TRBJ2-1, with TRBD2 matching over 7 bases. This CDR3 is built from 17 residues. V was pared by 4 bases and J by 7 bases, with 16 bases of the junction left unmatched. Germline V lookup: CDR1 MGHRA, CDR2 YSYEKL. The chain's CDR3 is CASSPRETLAASNEQFF. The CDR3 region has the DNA TGCGCCAGCAGCCCGAGGGAGACGCTAGCGGCATCAAATGAGCAGTTCTTC.

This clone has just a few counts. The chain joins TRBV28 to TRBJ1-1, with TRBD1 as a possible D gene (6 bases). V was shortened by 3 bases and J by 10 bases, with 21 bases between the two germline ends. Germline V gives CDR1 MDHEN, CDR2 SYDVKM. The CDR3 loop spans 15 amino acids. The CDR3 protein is CASSLSIGGSFGAFF. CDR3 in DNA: TGTGCCAGCAGTTTGTCGATAGGGGGTAGCTTCGGAGCTTTCTTT.

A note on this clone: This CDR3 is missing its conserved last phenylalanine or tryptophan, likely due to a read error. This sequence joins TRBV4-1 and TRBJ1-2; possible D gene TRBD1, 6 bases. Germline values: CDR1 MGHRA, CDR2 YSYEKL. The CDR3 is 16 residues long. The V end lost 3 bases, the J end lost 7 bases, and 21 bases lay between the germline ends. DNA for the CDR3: TGCGCCAGCAGCCACCCTCCCCGGGGGGCAGTAGGTGGCTACACCTAC. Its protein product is CASSHPPRGAVGGYTY.

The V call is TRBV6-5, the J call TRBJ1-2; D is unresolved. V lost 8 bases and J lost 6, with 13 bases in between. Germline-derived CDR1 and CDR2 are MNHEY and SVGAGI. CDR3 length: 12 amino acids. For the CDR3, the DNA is TGTGCCAGCTTTGAGAGGGTCCATGGCTACACCTTC. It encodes CASFERVHGYTF.

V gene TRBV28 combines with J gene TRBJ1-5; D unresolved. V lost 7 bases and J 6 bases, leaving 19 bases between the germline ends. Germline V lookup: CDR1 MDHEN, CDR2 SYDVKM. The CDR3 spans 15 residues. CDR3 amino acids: CASKLAGRVGQPQHF. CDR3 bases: TGTGCCAGCAAATTGGCGGGTAGGGTCGGTCAGCCCCAGCATTTT. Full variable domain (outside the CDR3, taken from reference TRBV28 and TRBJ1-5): DVKVTQSSRYLVKRTGEKVFLECVQDMDHENMFWYRQDPGLGLRLIYFSYDVKMKEKGDIPEGYSVSREKKERFSLILESASTNQTSMYLCASKLAGRVGQPQHFGDGTRLSIL.

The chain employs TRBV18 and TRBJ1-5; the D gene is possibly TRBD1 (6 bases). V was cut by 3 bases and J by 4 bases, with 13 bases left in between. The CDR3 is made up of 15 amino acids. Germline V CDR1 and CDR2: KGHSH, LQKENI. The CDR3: CASSPSRTENQPQHF. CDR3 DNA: TGTGCCAGCTCACCTTCACGGACAGAAAATCAGCCCCAGCATTTT.

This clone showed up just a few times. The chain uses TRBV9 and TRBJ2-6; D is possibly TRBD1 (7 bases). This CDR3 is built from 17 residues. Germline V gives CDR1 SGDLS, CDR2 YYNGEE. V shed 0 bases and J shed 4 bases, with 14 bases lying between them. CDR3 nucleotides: TGTGCCAGCAGCGTAGATCCCAGGGGGGCCGGGGCCAACGTCCTGACTTTC. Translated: CASSVDPRGAGANVLTF.

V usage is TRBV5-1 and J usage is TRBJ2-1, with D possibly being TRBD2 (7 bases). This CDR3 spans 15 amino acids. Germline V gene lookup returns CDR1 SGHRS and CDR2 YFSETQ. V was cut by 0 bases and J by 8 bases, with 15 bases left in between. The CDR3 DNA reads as TGCGCCAGCAGCTTGGACGGGGGGCCTGGGGATGAGCAGTTCTTC. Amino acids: CASSLDGGPGDEQFF.

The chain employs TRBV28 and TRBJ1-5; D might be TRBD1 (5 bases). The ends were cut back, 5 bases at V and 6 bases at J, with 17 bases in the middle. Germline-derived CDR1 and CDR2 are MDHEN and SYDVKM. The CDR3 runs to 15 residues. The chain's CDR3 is CASSRRRQGGQPQHF. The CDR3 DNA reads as TGTGCCAGCAGTCGTCGAAGGCAGGGAGGTCAGCCCCAGCATTTT.

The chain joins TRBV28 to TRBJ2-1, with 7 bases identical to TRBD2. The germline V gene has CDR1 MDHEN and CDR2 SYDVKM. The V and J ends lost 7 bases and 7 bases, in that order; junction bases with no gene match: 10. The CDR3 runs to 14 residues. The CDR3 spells CASILTGTTNEQFF. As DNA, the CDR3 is TGTGCCAGCATACTAACCGGGACTACGAATGAGCAGTTCTTC.

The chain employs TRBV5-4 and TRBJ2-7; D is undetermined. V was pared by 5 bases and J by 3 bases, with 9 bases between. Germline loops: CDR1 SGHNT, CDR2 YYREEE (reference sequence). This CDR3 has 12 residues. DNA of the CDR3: TGTGCCAGCAGTGGGCTAAACTACGAGCAGTACTTC. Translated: CASSGLNYEQYF.

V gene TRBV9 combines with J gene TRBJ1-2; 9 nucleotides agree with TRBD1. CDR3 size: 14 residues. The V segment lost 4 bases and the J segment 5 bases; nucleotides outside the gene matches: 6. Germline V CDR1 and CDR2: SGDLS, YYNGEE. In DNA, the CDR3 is TGTGCCAGCAGCTCTAGGACAGGGGAGTATGGCTACACCTTC. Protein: CASSSRTGEYGYTF.